The sequence of this T cell receptor (beta chain) was determined in a study of blood T cell repertoires in COVID-19 (dated by TCRdb to the early 2020s). About the investigation overall: Collaborator samples came from the United States, Italy and Spain and covered acute and convalescent phases of COVID-19. Deeply sampled blood TCRbeta repertoires from subjects exposed to, actively infected with, or recovered from COVID-19 were included in the dataset. Sample metadata almost always included a de-identified subject ID, COVID-19 status, age in years and sex. HLA class I and class II types, where available, came from metadata supplied by the sample provider rather than from assay-based typing. The prospective study material was composed of cDNA or gDNA derived from T cells, B-cell-depleted T cells, or PBMCs. The samples were drawn from the first 160 participants of the ongoing ImmuneRACE study and from 1,200 or so subjects provided by 6 global collaborators. The repertoires were released in a freely available public database meant as a resource for research on the immune response to SARS-CoV-2. Here is what the overall study found, with its caveats: Clinical and demographic metadata were provided uncurated, with the amount varying by source and participant.

Comments on this clone: The clone's antigen remains unknown. No base qualities exist here, and no much larger clone lies one base off it.

The CDR3 holds 12 amino acids from the cysteine to the phenylalanine. Just CDR3 DNA is preserved here, 36 bases in frame from base 1. Trimming costs V 3 bases and J 4 bases, and their ends lie 5 bases apart. Per the germline V gene, SGHTA is the CDR1 and FQGNSA is the CDR2. Whole blood was collected in K2EDTA tubes by collaborating institutions according to the institutions' own protocols. Collaborator samples were shipped for TCRbeta analysis as frozen whole blood, isolated PBMCs, or DNA extracted from either sample type. TCRbeta CDR3 regions were amplified from genomic DNA by means of the immunoSEQ Assay, a bias-controlled multiplex PCR. The authors processed their data as follows. Within the assay, amplification of reference gene primers was used to estimate how many nucleated cells each sample contained. To quantify the absolute abundance of each unique TCRbeta CDR3 rearrangement, sequence reads were collapsed and filtered. For each sample, productive Simpson clonality was calculated by taking the square root of Simpson's diversity index across productive rearrangements. TCRdb retrieved this table from immuneACCESS and kept in-frame rearrangements only. Not all clones are present; in checked studies, unresolved V genes account for under half, and no reason is known for the remainder. V and J calls and clone size are given by that table; D and trimming were obtained from the DNA. For this sample the table gives under 200,000 clones, of which 85% to 90% were detected only once. Approximately 3.3% of the sample lies in the top ten.

This receptor was obtained from a man aged 18-30 years with active or convalescent COVID-19. The sequenced sample was peripheral blood. The rearranged chain carries TRBV7-2 and TRBJ2-3; no D segment can be confidently identified. In nucleotide form, the sequence is TGTGCCAGCAGCTTTTCAGCAGATACGCAGTATTTT. Protein translation: CASSFSADTQYF.